This TCR beta chain was recovered during a study of shared clonotypes between healthy human individuals. This table comes from immunoSEQ multiplex PCR, and its TCRdb copy is limited to in-frame clones, with some not included. Of roughly 2,300,000 clones listed, 85% to 95% are singletons. Germline V gives CDR1 SGHTA, CDR2 FQGNSA. The CDR3 is made up of 14 amino acids. Trimming left V 4 bases short and J 0 bases short, with 10 bases between. The TCR comes from a man between 18 and 29 years old in good health. Some clones in this sample may be carry-over from other donors' samples. Sample: naive CD4+ T cells from PBMCs. Subset given: CD45RA+ positively selected. The V call is TRBV7-2, the J call TRBJ2-7; either TRBD1 or TRBD2 may supply D (5 bases each). Here the CDR3 DNA reads TGTGCCAGCAGCTCCATCGGGGCCTCCTACGAGCAGTACTTC. The encoded protein is CASSSIGASYEQYF.